A selection of T cell receptor beta chains follows, all from one sample in a study of identical twins. TCRdb itself ran the 5' RACE reads through MiXCR, one entry per CDR3 protein. The table has about 240,000 distinct CDR3 sequences, roughly 10% seen once. Input material: memory T cells sorted from blood. The receptors here all came from a man aged 50 or older in good health. CDR3s include the opening cysteine and the closing phenylalanine or tryptophan. A D gene is named only where the DNA matches it firmly. Expanded clones get a size class; other rows say once, few or many, or leave the size out.

D gene: .; J gene: TRBJ1-2; clone size: .; V gene: TRBV12-3/TRBV12-4; CDR3 DNA: TGTGCCAGCAGTTTATCAGGGGCGTATGGCTACACCTTC; CDR3 protein: CASSLSGAYGYTF
D gene: .; J gene: TRBJ1-4; clone size: .; V gene: TRBV6-5; CDR3 DNA: TGTGCCAGCAGTTACTCCCCCGGGGGCTCTCTTAATGAAAAACTGTTTTTT; CDR3 protein: CASSYSPGGSLNEKLFF
D gene: TRBD1; J gene: TRBJ1-2; clone size: few; V gene: TRBV12-3/TRBV12-4; CDR3 DNA: TGTGCCAGCAGAAAGGACAGGGGGGGGATTGGTTATGGCTACACCTTC; CDR3 protein: CASRKDRGGIGYGYTF
D gene: .; J gene: TRBJ2-7; clone size: few; V gene: TRBV6-2/TRBV6-3; CDR3 DNA: TGTGCCAGCAGTCGCGCAGGCTCCTACGAGCAGTACTTC; CDR3 protein: CASSRAGSYEQYF
D gene: .; J gene: TRBJ2-7; clone size: few; V gene: TRBV28; CDR3 DNA: TGTGCCAGCTCCGCGGGTAGGTTCGAGCAGTACTTC; CDR3 protein: CASSAGRFEQYF
D gene: .; J gene: TRBJ1-5; clone size: many; V gene: TRBV6-1; CDR3 DNA: TGTGCCAGCAGCCCGATGCCGGGCGATCAGCCCCAGCATTTT; CDR3 protein: CASSPMPGDQPQHF
D gene: .; J gene: TRBJ1-3; clone size: few; V gene: TRBV2; CDR3 DNA: TGTGCCTCTACCGGACAGCGCTCTGGAAACACCATATATTTT; CDR3 protein: CASTGQRSGNTIYF
D gene: .; J gene: TRBJ1-2; clone size: few; V gene: TRBV28; CDR3 DNA: TGTGCCAGCAGTAGACAGGCGATTAACTATGGCTACACCTTC; CDR3 protein: CASSRQAINYGYTF
D gene: .; J gene: TRBJ2-1; clone size: many; V gene: TRBV28; CDR3 DNA: TGTGCCAGCAGTACTTGGGATTACAATGAGCAGTTCTTC; CDR3 protein: CASSTWDYNEQFF
D gene: .; J gene: TRBJ1-2; clone size: .; V gene: TRBV27; CDR3 DNA: TGTGCCAGCAGCCTTACAGGACGATATGGCTACACCTTC; CDR3 protein: CASSLTGRYGYTF
D gene: TRBD2; J gene: TRBJ2-7; clone size: .; V gene: TRBV15; CDR3 DNA: TGTGCCACCAGCACCCTAGCGGGAGGGTTCTACGAGCAGTACTTC; CDR3 protein: CATSTLAGGFYEQYF
D gene: .; J gene: TRBJ1-2; clone size: many; V gene: TRBV5-1; CDR3 DNA: TGCGCCAGCAGCTCCAATGATGACATTACCTATGGCTACACCTTC; CDR3 protein: CASSSNDDITYGYTF
D gene: TRBD2; J gene: TRBJ2-3; clone size: many; V gene: TRBV4-3; CDR3 DNA: TGCGCCAGCAGCCAAGAAGCACTAGCGGCGCGCACAGATACGCAGTATTTT; CDR3 protein: CASSQEALAARTDTQYF
D gene: .; J gene: TRBJ1-6; clone size: many; V gene: TRBV7-2; CDR3 DNA: TGTGCCAGCAGCCTGATAGTTCTATCACCCCTCCACTTT; CDR3 protein: CASSLIVLSPLHF
D gene: .; J gene: TRBJ2-7; clone size: many; V gene: TRBV10-3; CDR3 DNA: TGTGCCATCAGCTGGACATTATACGACGAGCAGTACTTC; CDR3 protein: CAISWTLYDEQYF
D gene: .; J gene: TRBJ2-5; clone size: few; V gene: TRBV24-1; CDR3 DNA: TGTGCCACCAGTGATCCTCGTGTAGAGACCCAGTACTTC; CDR3 protein: CATSDPRVETQYF
D gene: .; J gene: TRBJ2-2; clone size: few; V gene: TRBV5-6; CDR3 DNA: TGTGCCAGCAGCTATGACATCGCCGGGGAGCTGTTTTTT; CDR3 protein: CASSYDIAGELFF
D gene: TRBD2; J gene: TRBJ2-1; clone size: .; V gene: TRBV7-8; CDR3 DNA: TGTGCCAGCAGCTTAATCCTAGCGGGGTCAGGGAACAATGAGCAGTTCTTC; CDR3 protein: CASSLILAGSGNNEQFF
D gene: .; J gene: TRBJ2-3; clone size: few; V gene: TRBV4-3; CDR3 DNA: TGCGCCAGCGCCCCTGGGGCTGGCTTCACAGATACGCAGTATTTT; CDR3 protein: CASAPGAGFTDTQYF
D gene: .; J gene: TRBJ2-1; clone size: .; V gene: TRBV20-1; CDR3 DNA: TGCAGTGCTAGAGATTACCTCCTAGCAAGCTACAATGAGCAGTTCTTC; CDR3 protein: CSARDYLLASYNEQFF
D gene: TRBD1; J gene: TRBJ1-1; clone size: .; V gene: TRBV3-1; CDR3 DNA: TGTGCCAGCAGCCAAGGGACAGGGGGTATCACTGAAGCTTTCTTT; CDR3 protein: CASSQGTGGITEAFF
D gene: .; J gene: TRBJ2-5; clone size: .; V gene: TRBV28; CDR3 DNA: TGTGCCAGCAGTTGGACGGGGGCAGAGACCCAGTACTTC; CDR3 protein: CASSWTGAETQYF
D gene: .; J gene: TRBJ2-3; clone size: .; V gene: TRBV12-3/TRBV12-4; CDR3 DNA: TGTGCCAGCAGTTTAGACGGGGATACGCAGTATTTT; CDR3 protein: CASSLDGDTQYF
D gene: .; J gene: TRBJ2-2; clone size: few; V gene: TRBV5-1; CDR3 DNA: TGCGCCAGCAGCTTGAACGGGAACGGGGAGCTGTTTTTT; CDR3 protein: CASSLNGNGELFF
D gene: .; J gene: TRBJ1-5; clone size: many; V gene: TRBV12-3/TRBV12-4; CDR3 DNA: TGTGCCAGCAGTTTGCGGATTAATCAGCCCCAGCATTTT; CDR3 protein: CASSLRINQPQHF
D gene: .; J gene: TRBJ1-1; clone size: many; V gene: TRBV3-1; CDR3 DNA: TGTGCCAGCAGTCCCCCGGGGGTAAACACTGAAGCTTTCTTT; CDR3 protein: CASSPPGVNTEAFF
D gene: .; J gene: TRBJ1-3; clone size: once; V gene: TRBV7-9; CDR3 DNA: TGTGCCAGCAGCTTAATGGCCGCCGGGGCGGGTGGAAACACCATATGTTTT; CDR3 protein: CASSLMAAGAGGNTICF
D gene: TRBD2; J gene: TRBJ2-3; clone size: few; V gene: TRBV20-1; CDR3 DNA: TGCAGTGCCCCGACTAGCGGGAGCACAGATACGCAGTATTTT; CDR3 protein: CSAPTSGSTDTQYF
D gene: .; J gene: TRBJ2-5; clone size: many; V gene: TRBV5-5; CDR3 DNA: TGTGCCAGCAGCTTGAGGGCAGGCGGGGAGACCCAGTACTTC; CDR3 protein: CASSLRAGGETQYF
D gene: TRBD1; J gene: TRBJ2-1; clone size: few; V gene: TRBV5-1; CDR3 DNA: TGCGCCAGCAGAGTGGACAGGCAGAGACGTTACAATGAGCAGTTCTTC; CDR3 protein: CASRVDRQRRYNEQFF
D gene: .; J gene: TRBJ1-6; clone size: .; V gene: TRBV27; CDR3 DNA: TGTGCCAGCAGACAGGGCAATTCACCCCTCCACTTT; CDR3 protein: CASRQGNSPLHF
D gene: TRBD2; J gene: TRBJ2-2; clone size: few; V gene: TRBV28; CDR3 DNA: TGTGCCAGCAGAAGCTTTAAGCGGGGGGCTCGTGGGGAGCTGTTTTTT; CDR3 protein: CASRSFKRGARGELFF
D gene: TRBD1; J gene: TRBJ1-3; clone size: many; V gene: TRBV30; CDR3 DNA: TGTGCCTGGAGAAGGGACAGGAGCTCTGGAAACACCATATATTTT; CDR3 protein: CAWRRDRSSGNTIYF
D gene: .; J gene: TRBJ2-3; clone size: many; V gene: TRBV24-1; CDR3 DNA: TGTGCCACCAGTGACCCCGAGGGGCGGAGCGGCACAGATACGCAGTATTTT; CDR3 protein: CATSDPEGRSGTDTQYF
D gene: .; J gene: TRBJ2-3; clone size: many; V gene: TRBV5-5; CDR3 DNA: TGTGCCAGCAGCTTGTCGCTCCCTAGCACAGATACGCAGTATTTT; CDR3 protein: CASSLSLPSTDTQYF
D gene: .; J gene: TRBJ1-1; clone size: many; V gene: TRBV5-5; CDR3 DNA: TGTGCCAGCAGCTTGTTTTCAGGGGTCAGAAACACTGAAGCTTTCTTT; CDR3 protein: CASSLFSGVRNTEAFF
D gene: TRBD1; J gene: TRBJ2-7; clone size: .; V gene: TRBV11-2; CDR3 DNA: TGTGCCAGCAGCTTAAGGGGGGGACAGGGGTCCTACGAGCAGTACTTC; CDR3 protein: CASSLRGGQGSYEQYF
D gene: .; J gene: TRBJ2-5; clone size: many; V gene: TRBV4-2; CDR3 DNA: TGTGCCAGCAGCCTTGCCACCGGGGAGACCCAGTACTTC; CDR3 protein: CASSLATGETQYF